Below are 9 T cell receptor beta chains sequenced from a single sample in a study of shared clonotypes between healthy human individuals. The data were produced by immunoSEQ multiplex PCR, yet TCRdb's version contains in-frame clones alone and is incomplete. The sample contains roughly 490,000 clones, roughly 85% of which appear only once. Sequencing was carried out using PBMCs. All receptors derive from a woman in her thirties or forties in good health. Some clones in this sample may be carry-over from other donors' samples.

The chain uses TRBV28 and TRBJ2-1; TRBD2 aligns across 11 bases. The V segment lost 2 bases and the J segment 5 bases; nucleotides outside the gene matches: 2. This CDR3 contains 15 residues. Germline loops: CDR1 MDHEN, CDR2 SYDVKM. This CDR3 reads CASSLMTSGDNEQFF. The CDR3 region has the DNA TGTGCCAGCAGTTTAATGACTAGCGGGGACAATGAGCAGTTCTTC.

The rearrangement joins TRBV18 to TRBJ2-2; TRBD1 aligns across 7 bases. Germline trimming cut 0 bases from V and 3 bases from J; bases unmatched to any gene: 7. This CDR3 has 17 residues. CDR1 is KGHSH, CDR2 LQKENI, per germline. In DNA, the CDR3 is TGTGCCAGCTCACCACCAAGACAGGGAAAGTACACCGGGGAGCTGTTTTTT. Its protein is CASSPPRQGKYTGELFF.

The table lists this clone with a few counts. CDR3 sequence (DNA): TGTGCCAGCAGCTTGGGGGGGCGTCTGCGAGGCTACACCTTC. Amino acid sequence: CASSLGGRLRGYTF. The chain combines TRBV11-1 with TRBJ1-2, with a possible D match to TRBD1 (6 bases). Germline V gives CDR1 SGHAT, CDR2 FQDESV (reference sequence). Trimming took off 3 bases at V and 8 bases at J, with 16 bases between the two ends. This CDR3 is 14 amino acids long.

Turning to this clone: At one end, the junction sequence differs from germline, possibly due to a read error. The J gene is TRBJ1-4, the V gene TRBV2; D possibly corresponds to TRBD1 (6 bases). Looked up from germline, CDR1 is SNHLY and CDR2 is FYNNEI. CDR3 size: 15 residues. CDR3: CAGSERGGPNEKLFF. In DNA, the CDR3 is TGTGCCGGCAGTGAAAGAGGGGGACCTAATGAAAAACTGTTTTTT.

This clone has more than one count but fewer than ten. This chain uses TRBV9 with TRBJ2-5; 14 bases fit TRBD2. The DNA end is a closer match to TRBJ2-7, so the J assignment may be wrong. Looked up from germline, CDR1 is SGDLS and CDR2 is YYNGEE. The CDR3 totals 16 residues. The CDR3 is CASSEGGTSGSREQYF. CDR3 bases: TGTGCCAGCAGCGAGGGGGGGACTAGCGGGAGCCGCGAGCAGTACTTC.

This clone appeared many times. The chain is built from TRBV6-1 and TRBJ2-7; 10 bases fit TRBD2. V shed 6 bases, J shed 0 bases, and the junction held 2 bases outside the gene matches. CDR1 is MNHNS, CDR2 SASEGT, per germline. The CDR3 covers 14 residues. The DNA for the CDR3 is TGTGCCAGCAGGTGGACTAGCGGCTCCTACGAGCAGTACTTC. Protein product: CASRWTSGSYEQYF.

The chain combines TRBV5-1 with TRBJ2-1, with 10 bases aligning to TRBD2. Germline CDR1 and CDR2: SGHRS and YFSETQ. The trim removed 3 bases at V and 2 bases at J, leaving 5 bases unmatched. This CDR3 comprises 16 residues. The DNA of the CDR3 is TGCGCCAGCAGCTCTTTAGCGGGAGGCACCTACAATGAGCAGTTCTTC. It codes for CASSSLAGGTYNEQFF.

The chain has TRBV11-2 and TRBJ1-2; 7 nucleotides match TRBD1. The CDR3 has 16 residues. Trimming cost V 2 bases and J 4 bases; bases outside gene matches: 10. The germline gives CDR1 SGHAT, CDR2 FQNNGV. The CDR3 nucleotides read TGTGCCAGCAGCTTACTGGCAAACAGGGGCATCTATGGCTACACCTTC. This encodes CASSLLANRGIYGYTF.

The V gene is TRBV30, the J gene TRBJ2-4, with 12 nucleotides matching TRBD1. CDR3 length: 12 residues. The V segment lost 5 bases and the J segment 8 bases; nucleotides outside the gene matches: 1. The V gene's germline CDR1 is GTSNPN and CDR2 SVGIG (reference sequence). This chain's CDR3 is CAWGTGGDIQYF. The CDR3 region has the DNA TGTGCCTGGGGGACAGGGGGCGACATTCAGTACTTC.